Each of the 4 T cell receptor beta chains below was sequenced from the same sample in a study of shared clonotypes between healthy human individuals (dated by TCRdb to the early 2020s). Library preparation employed the immunoSEQ multiplex PCR assay. In TCRdb, the immuneACCESS table is reduced to in-frame sequences with V and J assigned. These tables do not hold every clone; where another copy was compared, an unresolved V gene accounts for under half, and the others remain unexplained. The sample data list more than 2,000,000 clones, and 85% to 95% of these were observed just once. The ten largest clones take up 0.3% to 0.4% of the sample. Sequenced: naive CD4+ T cells from PBMCs. Interpreted using the paper, the cell subset or site label stands for: CD45RA+ positively selected. The receptor set was obtained from a man younger than 30 in good health. Some clones in this sample may be carry-over from other donors' samples.

The chain has TRBV10-3 and TRBJ2-7; 11 bases fit TRBD1. This CDR3 is built from 14 residues. The V gene end was trimmed by 5 bases and the J gene end by 6 bases; junction bases not matched to a gene: 6. Germline V gives CDR1 ENHRY, CDR2 SYGVKD. CDR3 sequence: CAISPGQGAGEQYF. In nucleotides, the CDR3 is TGTGCCATCAGTCCAGGACAGGGGGCCGGCGAGCAGTACTTC.

A note on this clone: The sample contains more than one DNA sequence encoding this CDR3. The chain combines TRBV5-1 with TRBJ2-2, with a weak D call TRBD2 (5 bases). Trimming took 4 bases from V and 2 from J, leaving 12 bases between them. This CDR3 has 15 residues. The germline V gene has CDR1 SGHRS and CDR2 YFSETQ. CDR3 residues: CASSASGLNTGELFF. The CDR3 region has the DNA TGCGCCAGCAGCGCCAGCGGACTTAACACCGGGGAGCTGTTTTTT.

V gene TRBV5-6 combines with J gene TRBJ2-1; tentative D call: TRBD2 (6 bases). This CDR3 is built from 14 residues. The germline V and J ends were trimmed by 4 bases and 4 bases, with 12 bases remaining between them. From germline, CDR1 is SGHDT and CDR2 YYEEEE. This chain's CDR3 is CASSLGGPYNEQFF. In nucleotides, the CDR3 is TGTGCCAGCAGCCTGGGGGGACCGTACAATGAGCAGTTCTTC.

The rearrangement uses TRBV5-1 and TRBJ2-1; D uncertain. Germline V CDR1 and CDR2: SGHRS, YFSETQ. Deletions cut 0 bases from V and 5 bases from J, with 9 bases between. This CDR3 has 14 residues. DNA for the CDR3: TGCGCCAGCAGCTTGGGATCTCCTGACAATGAGCAGTTCTTC. Protein sequence: CASSLGSPDNEQFF.